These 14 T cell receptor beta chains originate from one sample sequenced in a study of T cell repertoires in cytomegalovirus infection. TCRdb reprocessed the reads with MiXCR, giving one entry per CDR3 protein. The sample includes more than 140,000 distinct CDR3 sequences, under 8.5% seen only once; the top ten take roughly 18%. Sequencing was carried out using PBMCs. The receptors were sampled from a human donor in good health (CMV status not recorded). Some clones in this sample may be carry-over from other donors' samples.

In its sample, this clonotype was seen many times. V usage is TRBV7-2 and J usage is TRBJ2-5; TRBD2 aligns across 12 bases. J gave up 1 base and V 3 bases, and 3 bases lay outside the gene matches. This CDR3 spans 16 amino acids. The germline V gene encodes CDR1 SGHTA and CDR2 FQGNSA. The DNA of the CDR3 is TGTGCCAGCAGCTTGCTAGCGGGGGGGCTCCAAGAGACCCAGTACTTC. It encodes CASSLLAGGLQETQYF.

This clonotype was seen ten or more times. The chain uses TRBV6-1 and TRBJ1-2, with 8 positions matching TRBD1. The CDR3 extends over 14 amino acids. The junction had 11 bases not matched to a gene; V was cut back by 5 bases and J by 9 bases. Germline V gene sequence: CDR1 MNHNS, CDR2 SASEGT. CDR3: CASSSPRTGTRYTF. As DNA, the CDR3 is TGTGCCAGCAGTTCCCCTCGGACAGGGACCCGCTACACCTTC.

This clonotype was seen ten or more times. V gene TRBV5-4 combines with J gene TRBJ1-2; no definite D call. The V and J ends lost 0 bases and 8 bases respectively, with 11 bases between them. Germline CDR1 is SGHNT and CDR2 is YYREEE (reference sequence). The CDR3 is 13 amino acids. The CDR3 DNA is TGTGCCAGCAGCTTGGACAGACTGGCAGGCTACACCTTC. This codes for CASSLDRLAGYTF. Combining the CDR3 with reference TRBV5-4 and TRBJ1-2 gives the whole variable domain ETGVTQSPTHLIKTRGQQVTLRCSSQSGHNTVSWYQQALGQGPQFIFQYYREEENGRGNFPPRFSGLQFPNYSSELNVNALELDDSALYLCASSLDRLAGYTFGSGTRLTVV.

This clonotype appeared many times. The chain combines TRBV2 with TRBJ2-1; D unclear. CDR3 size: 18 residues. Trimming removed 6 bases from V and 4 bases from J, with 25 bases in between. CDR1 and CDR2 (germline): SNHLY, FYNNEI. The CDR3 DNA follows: TGTGCCAGCAGGGTCCCCTTCTTTAAGTCGGTTGAGTACAATGAGCAGTTCTTC. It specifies CASRVPFFKSVEYNEQFF. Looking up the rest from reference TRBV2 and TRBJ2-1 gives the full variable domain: EPEVTQTPSHQVTQMGQEVILRCVPISNHLYFYWYRQILGQKVEFLVSFYNNEISEKSEIFDDQFSVERPDGSNFTLKIRSTKLEDSAMYFCASRVPFFKSVEYNEQFFGPGTRLTVL.

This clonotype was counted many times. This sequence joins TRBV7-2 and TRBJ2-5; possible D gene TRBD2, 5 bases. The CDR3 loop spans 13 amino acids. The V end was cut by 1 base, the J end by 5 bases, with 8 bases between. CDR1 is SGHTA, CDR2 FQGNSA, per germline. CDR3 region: CASSLERDETQYF. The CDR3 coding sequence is TGTGCCAGCAGCTTAGAGAGGGATGAGACCCAGTACTTC.

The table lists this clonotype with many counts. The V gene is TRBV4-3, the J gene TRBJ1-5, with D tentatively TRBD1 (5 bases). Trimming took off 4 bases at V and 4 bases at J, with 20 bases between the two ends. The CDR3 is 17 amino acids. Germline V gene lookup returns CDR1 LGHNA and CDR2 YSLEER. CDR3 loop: CASSLSWGDQLNQPQHF. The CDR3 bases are TGCGCCAGCAGCCTAAGTTGGGGGGACCAATTGAATCAGCCCCAGCATTTT.

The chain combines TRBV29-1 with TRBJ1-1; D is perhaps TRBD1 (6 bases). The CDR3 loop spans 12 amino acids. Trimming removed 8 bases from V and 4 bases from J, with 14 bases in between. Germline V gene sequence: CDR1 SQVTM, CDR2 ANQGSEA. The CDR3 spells CSSRGVGTEAFF. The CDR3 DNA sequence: TGCAGCTCCAGGGGTGTGGGCACTGAAGCTTTCTTT.

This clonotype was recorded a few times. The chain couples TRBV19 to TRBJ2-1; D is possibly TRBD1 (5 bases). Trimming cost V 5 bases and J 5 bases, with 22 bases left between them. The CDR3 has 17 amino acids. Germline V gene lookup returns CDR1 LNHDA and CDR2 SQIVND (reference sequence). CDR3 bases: TGTGCCAGTAGTCTACAATACAGGCGGAGAATCGACAATGAGCAGTTCTTC. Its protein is CASSLQYRRRIDNEQFF.

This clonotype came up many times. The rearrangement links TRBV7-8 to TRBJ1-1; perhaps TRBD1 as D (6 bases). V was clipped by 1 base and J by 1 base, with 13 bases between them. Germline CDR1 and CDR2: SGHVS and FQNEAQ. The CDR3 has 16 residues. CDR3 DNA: TGTGCCAGCAGCTTAGGGAGGGGACAACGGAACACTGAAGCTTTCTTT. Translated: CASSLGRGQRNTEAFF. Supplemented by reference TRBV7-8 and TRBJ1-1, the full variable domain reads GAGVSQSPRYKVAKRGQDVALRCDPISGHVSLFWYQQALGQGPEFLTYFQNEAQLDKSGLPSDRFFAERPEGSVSTLKIQRTQQEDSAVYLCASSLGRGQRNTEAFFGQGTRLTVV.

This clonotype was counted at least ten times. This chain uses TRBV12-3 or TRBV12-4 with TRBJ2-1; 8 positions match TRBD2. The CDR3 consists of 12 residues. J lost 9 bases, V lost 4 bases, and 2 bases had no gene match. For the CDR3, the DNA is TGTGCCAGCAGTTCCGCGGGGGGTGAGCAGTTCTTC. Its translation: CASSSAGGEQFF.

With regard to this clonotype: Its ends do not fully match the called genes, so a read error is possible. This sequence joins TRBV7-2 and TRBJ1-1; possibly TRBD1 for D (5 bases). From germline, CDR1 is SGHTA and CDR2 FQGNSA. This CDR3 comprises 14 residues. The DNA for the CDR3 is TGTGCCAGCAGCTTGGTGGGGCTTAGGACTGAAGCTTTGTTT. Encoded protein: CASSLVGLRTEALF.

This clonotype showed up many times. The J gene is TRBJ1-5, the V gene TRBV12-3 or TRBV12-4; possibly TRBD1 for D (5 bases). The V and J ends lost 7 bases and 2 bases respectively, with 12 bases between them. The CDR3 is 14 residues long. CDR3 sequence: CASTQGRGNQPQHF. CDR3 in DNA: TGTGCCAGCACTCAGGGAAGAGGCAATCAGCCCCAGCATTTT.

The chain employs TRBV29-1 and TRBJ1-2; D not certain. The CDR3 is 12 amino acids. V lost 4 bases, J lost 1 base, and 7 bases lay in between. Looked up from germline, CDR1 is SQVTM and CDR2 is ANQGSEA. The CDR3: CSVVSVNYGYTF. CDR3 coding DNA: TGCAGCGTTGTCTCGGTTAACTATGGCTACACCTTC.

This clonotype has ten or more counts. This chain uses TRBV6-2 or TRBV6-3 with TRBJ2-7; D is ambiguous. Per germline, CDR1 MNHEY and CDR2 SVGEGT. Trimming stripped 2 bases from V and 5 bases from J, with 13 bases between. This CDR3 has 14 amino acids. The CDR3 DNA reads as TGTGCCAGCAGTTACGCATCATCTAATCACGAGCAGTACTTC. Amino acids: CASSYASSNHEQYF.